This T cell receptor (beta chain) was profiled in a study of CD8+ T cells in alopecia areata. Looking at the study overall: The drug, oral tofacitinib, was given to treated patients at 5 to 10 mg twice daily. Overall study results and limits: As there was one nonresponder, how baseline CD8+ expansion relates to response remains uncertain. Tofacitinib significantly lowered scalp clonality and expanded CD8+ clones among the top 100.

The treatment here: oral pan-JAK inhibitor, 5-10 mg twice daily. As the sequencing template, cDNA was produced by extracting RNA and reverse transcribing it. TCRdb's copy holds only in-frame clones and misses some; the assay was immunoSEQ multiplex PCR. The profile shows roughly 220,000 clones, more than 60% of them singletons. Per germline, CDR1 SGHDT and CDR2 YYEEEE. The J segment lost 5 bases and the V segment lost 6 bases, leaving 10 bases of the junction unmatched. There are 14 residues in the CDR3. Turning to this clone: No antigen is known for it.

The clonotype originates from a human donor with alopecia areata. The chain combines TRBV5-6 with TRBJ2-5, with 7 bases that match TRBD1. The sequencing here drew on CD4+ T cells sorted from blood, taken at week 44, from a patient treated with tofacitinib. CDR3 nucleotides: TGTGCCAGCACCACCACAGGGGTTCACGAGACCCAGTACTTC. As protein: CASTTTGVHETQYF.